The 8 T cell receptor beta chains reported below all come from one sample, sequenced in a study of blood T cell repertoires in COVID-19. Generated by immunoSEQ multiplex PCR, the TCRdb table keeps only in-frame clones and is missing some. The sample includes some 170,000 clones, 75% to 85% seen only once; the top ten take roughly 10%. Sample: peripheral blood. The receptors were gathered from a human donor in a cohort sampled during active COVID-19.

In DNA, the CDR3 is TGTGCCAGCACCCCTAGCGGGAATCTGGAGCTGTTTTTT. Translation gives CASTPSGNLELFF. The chain couples TRBV6-5 to TRBJ2-2; 9 positions match TRBD2. In germline, CDR1 is MNHEY, CDR2 SVGAGI. The CDR3 spans 13 residues. The trim removed 7 bases at V and 10 bases at J, leaving 7 bases unmatched.

This rearrangement joins TRBV27 to TRBJ2-7; 9 bases align to TRBD2. Per the germline V gene, CDR1 is MNHEY and CDR2 is SMNVEV (reference sequence). The CDR3 length is 16 residues. The V segment lost 5 bases and the J segment 6 bases; nucleotides outside the gene matches: 14. The CDR3 DNA sequence: TGTGCCAGCAGTCCTCAAGGCGGGAGGGCCCTCGGCGAGCAGTACTTC. Its protein product is CASSPQGGRALGEQYF.

This clone showed up just a few times. The V call is TRBV7-9, the J call TRBJ1-1, with unresolved D. Germline assignment: CDR1 SEHNR and CDR2 FQNEAQ (reference sequence). The CDR3 is 13 amino acids. The germline V and J ends were trimmed by 2 bases and 6 bases, with 10 bases remaining between them. CDR3 sequence (DNA): TGTGCCAGCAGCTTAACCGCAGTCCCTGAAGCTTTCTTT. This codes for CASSLTAVPEAFF.

The chain combines TRBV11-2 with TRBJ2-5, with D perhaps TRBD2 (6 bases). Trimming took 4 bases from V and 2 from J, leaving 14 bases between them. Germline V gene lookup returns CDR1 SGHAT and CDR2 FQNNGV. CDR3 length: 15 amino acids. CDR3 in DNA: TGTGCCAGCAGCTCCGGGACTCGTATTCAAGAGACCCAGTACTTC. Translation gives CASSSGTRIQETQYF.

This clone has just a few counts. This chain joins TRBV6-1 and TRBJ1-6; 9 bases fit TRBD1. Germline values: CDR1 MNHNS, CDR2 SASEGT. CDR3 size: 16 residues. V dropped 5 bases and J dropped 7; count of bases not matched to a gene: 9. CDR3 DNA: TGTGCCAGCAGTCAAGGACAGGGGTGGCCGAATTCACCCCTCCACTTT. Translation: CASSQGQGWPNSPLHF.

This rearrangement joins TRBV27 to TRBJ1-1; no clear D. CDR1 is MNHEY and CDR2 is SMNVEV in the germline V gene (reference sequence). CDR3 length: 14 amino acids. Trimming shortened V by 2 bases and J by 1 base, and 8 bases separated the two germline ends. The CDR3 sequence: CASSLRGRNTEAFF. CDR3 nucleotide sequence: TGTGCCAGCAGTTTACGGGGAAGGAACACTGAAGCTTTCTTT.

J is TRBJ2-6 and V is TRBV7-9; tentatively, D is TRBD1 (6 bases). Looked up from germline, CDR1 is SEHNR and CDR2 is FQNEAQ (reference sequence). V lost 4 bases and J lost 0, with 13 bases in between. This CDR3 is 17 amino acids long. Here the CDR3 DNA reads TGTGCCAGCAGCTCTCCGGGACACCGCTCTGGGGCCAACGTCCTGACTTTC. Protein sequence: CASSSPGHRSGANVLTF.

The chain carries TRBV11-3 and TRBJ2-2, with 7 bases aligning to TRBD2. The germline V gene has CDR1 SGHNT and CDR2 YENEEA. The ends lost 4 bases at V and 4 bases at J; junction bases unmatched: 9. The length of the CDR3 is 16 residues. The CDR3 nucleotides read TGTGCCAGCAGCTCCCCCGGGGGGATTGGCACCGGGGAGCTGTTTTTT. Amino acids: CASSSPGGIGTGELFF.